This T cell receptor (beta chain) was sequenced during a study of T cells in tumors after PD-1 blockade. The overall study: Each patient got pembrolizumab 200 mg every 3 weeks or cemiplimab 350 mg every 2 weeks. Blood samples averaged roughly 120,000 templates (range about 21,000-257,772) and approximately 37,000 unique clonotypes. During anti-PD-1 treatment, some patients continued daily vismodegib 150 mg.

Study conclusions and caveats: Roughly 42% of tumor TCR clonotypes were also found in blood.

Clones were read by immunoSEQ multiplex PCR, and TCRdb kept only the in-frame ones, dropping some. This table holds approximately 63,000 clones, less than 85% found once. The CDR3 runs 13 residues. CDR1 and CDR2 from the germline V gene are KGHSH and LQKENI. V was pared by 3 bases and J by 2 bases, with 1 base of the junction left unmatched. This clone was detected once. What it binds is not known. Sample: PBMCs, taken after anti-PD-1 treatment. The sequence came from a human donor with basal cell carcinoma. The rearrangement joins TRBV18 to TRBJ2-7, with 7 bases fitting TRBD1. CDR3 loop: CASSPTGTYEQYF. In DNA form, the CDR3 reads TGTGCCAGCTCACCGACAGGGACCTACGAGCAGTACTTC.